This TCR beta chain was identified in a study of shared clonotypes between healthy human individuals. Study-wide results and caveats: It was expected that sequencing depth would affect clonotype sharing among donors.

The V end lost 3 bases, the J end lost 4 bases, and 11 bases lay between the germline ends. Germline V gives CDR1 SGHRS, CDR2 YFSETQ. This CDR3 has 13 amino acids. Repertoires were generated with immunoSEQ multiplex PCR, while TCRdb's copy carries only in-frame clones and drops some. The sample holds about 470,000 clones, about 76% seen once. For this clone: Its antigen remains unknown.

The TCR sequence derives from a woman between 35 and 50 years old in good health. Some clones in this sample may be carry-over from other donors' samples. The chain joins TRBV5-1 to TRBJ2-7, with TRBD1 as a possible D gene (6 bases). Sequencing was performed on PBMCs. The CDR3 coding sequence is TGCGCCAGCAGCTCGGACAGAATGTACGAGCAGTACTTC. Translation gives CASSSDRMYEQYF.